This paragraph reports one T cell receptor (beta chain). Its antigen is currently unknown. These data belong to a study of shared clonotypes between healthy human individuals. Study-level findings and limits: Investigators expected sequencing depth to affect clonotype sharing among donors.

Each subset's genomic DNA was split evenly across several immunoSEQ plates. The sorted-subset replicate PCRs were given 200 ng DNA, which is roughly 30,000 T cell genomes. Clones were sequenced by immunoSEQ multiplex PCR, and TCRdb holds only the in-frame ones, with some missing. The sample has around 88,000 clones; 67% are singletons. This CDR3 has 13 amino acids. Germline V gene lookup returns CDR1 MNHEY and CDR2 SMNVEV (reference sequence). The V and J ends lost 4 bases and 1 base respectively, with 7 bases between them. The chain has TRBV27 and TRBJ1-1; D ambiguous. The specimen was memory CD8+ T cells sorted from blood. The subset here: CD45RO+ cells pooled with CCR7-negative TemRA cells. The receptor was derived from a man aged 25 to 40 in good health. This chain's CDR3 is CASSWQANTEAFF. In DNA, the CDR3 is TGTGCCAGCAGTTGGCAGGCGAACACTGAAGCTTTCTTT.